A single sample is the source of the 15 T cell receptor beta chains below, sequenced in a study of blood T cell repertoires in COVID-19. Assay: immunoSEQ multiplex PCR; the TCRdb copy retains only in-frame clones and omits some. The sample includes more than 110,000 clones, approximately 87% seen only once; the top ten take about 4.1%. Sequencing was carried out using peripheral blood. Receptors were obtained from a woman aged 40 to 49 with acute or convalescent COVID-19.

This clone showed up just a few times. In DNA form, the CDR3 reads TGTGCCAGCAGCTTGCGGGGGACAGGGAACACCGGGGAGCTGTTTTTT. This gives the protein CASSLRGTGNTGELFF. The chain combines TRBV11-3 with TRBJ2-2; D might be TRBD1 (8 bases). V lost 3 bases and J lost 1, with 12 bases in between. The CDR3 totals 16 residues. The germline gives CDR1 SGHNT, CDR2 YENEEA.

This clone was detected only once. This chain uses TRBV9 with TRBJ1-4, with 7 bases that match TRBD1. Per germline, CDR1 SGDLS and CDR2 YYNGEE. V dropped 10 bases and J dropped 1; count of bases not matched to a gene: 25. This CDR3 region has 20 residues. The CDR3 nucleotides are TGTGCCGGCCTCCGGACAGAATTCAGGGGGGACGGGAAAACTAATGAAAAACTGTTTTTT. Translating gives CAGLRTEFRGDGKTNEKLFF.

The CDR3 nucleotides are TGCGCCAGCAGCTCAACTGGCGCAGGGGGCACTGAAGCTTTCTTT. It translates to CASSSTGAGGTEAFF. The chain uses TRBV5-1 and TRBJ1-1; 7 bases are shared with TRBD1. The CDR3 has 15 residues. With V trimmed by 3 bases and J by 4 bases, 9 bases remained unmatched. Germline V gives CDR1 SGHRS, CDR2 YFSETQ.

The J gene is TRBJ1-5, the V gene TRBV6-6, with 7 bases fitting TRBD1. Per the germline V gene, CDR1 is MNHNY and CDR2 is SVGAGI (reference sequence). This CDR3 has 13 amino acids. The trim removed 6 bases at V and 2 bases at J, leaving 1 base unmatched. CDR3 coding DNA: TGTGCCAGCAGAACAGGGGGCAATCAGCCCCAGCATTTT. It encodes CASRTGGNQPQHF.

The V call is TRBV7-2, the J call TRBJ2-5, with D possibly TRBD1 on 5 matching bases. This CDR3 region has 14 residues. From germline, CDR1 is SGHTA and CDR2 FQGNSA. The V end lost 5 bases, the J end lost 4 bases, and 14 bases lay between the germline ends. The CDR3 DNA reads TGTGCCAGCAGCCCAGGGTTGAGTGGAGAGACCCAGTACTTC. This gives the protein CASSPGLSGETQYF.

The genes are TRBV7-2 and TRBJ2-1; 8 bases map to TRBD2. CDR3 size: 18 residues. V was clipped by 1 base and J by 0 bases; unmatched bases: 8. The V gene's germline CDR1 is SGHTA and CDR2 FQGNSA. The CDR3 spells CASSLVISGTSSYNEQFF. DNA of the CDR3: TGTGCCAGCAGCTTAGTTATTAGCGGGACCAGCTCCTACAATGAGCAGTTCTTC.

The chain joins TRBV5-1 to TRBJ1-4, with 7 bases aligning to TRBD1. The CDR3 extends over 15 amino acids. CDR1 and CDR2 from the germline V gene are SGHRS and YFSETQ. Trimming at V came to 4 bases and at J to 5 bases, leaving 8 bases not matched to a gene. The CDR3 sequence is CASSRSGTANEKLFF. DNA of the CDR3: TGCGCCAGCAGCCGATCCGGGACAGCAAATGAAAAACTGTTTTTT.

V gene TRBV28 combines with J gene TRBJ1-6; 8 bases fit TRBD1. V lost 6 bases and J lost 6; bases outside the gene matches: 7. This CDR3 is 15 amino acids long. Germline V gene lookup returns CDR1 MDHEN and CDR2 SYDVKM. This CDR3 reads CASRMTGAGNSPLHF. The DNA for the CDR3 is TGTGCCAGCAGGATGACAGGGGCCGGTAATTCACCCCTCCACTTT.

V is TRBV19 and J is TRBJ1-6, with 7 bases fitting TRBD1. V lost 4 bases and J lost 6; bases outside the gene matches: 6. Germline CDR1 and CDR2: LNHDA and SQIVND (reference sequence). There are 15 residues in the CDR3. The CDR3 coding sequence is TGTGCCAGTAGTACAGCCGACAGGGTTAATTCACCCCTCCACTTT. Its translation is CASSTADRVNSPLHF.

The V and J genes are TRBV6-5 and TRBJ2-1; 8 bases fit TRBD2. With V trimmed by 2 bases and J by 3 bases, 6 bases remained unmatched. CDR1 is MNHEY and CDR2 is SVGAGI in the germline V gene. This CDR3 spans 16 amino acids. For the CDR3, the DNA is TGTGCCAGCAGTTACCTAGGCGGGGGGCTCTACAATGAGCAGTTCTTC. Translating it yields CASSYLGGGLYNEQFF.

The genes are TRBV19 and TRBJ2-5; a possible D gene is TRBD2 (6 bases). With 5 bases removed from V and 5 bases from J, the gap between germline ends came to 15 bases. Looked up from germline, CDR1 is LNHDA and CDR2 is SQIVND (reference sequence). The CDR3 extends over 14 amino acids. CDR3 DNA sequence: TGTGCCAGTAGTCCCTCGCGGGATAGGGAGACCCAGTACTTC. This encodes CASSPSRDRETQYF. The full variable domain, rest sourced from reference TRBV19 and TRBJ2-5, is DGGITQSPKYLFRKEGQNVTLSCEQNLNHDAMYWYRQDPGQGLRLIYYSQIVNDFQKGDIAEGYSVSREKKESFPLTVTSAQKNPTAFYLCASSPSRDRETQYFGPGTRLLVL.

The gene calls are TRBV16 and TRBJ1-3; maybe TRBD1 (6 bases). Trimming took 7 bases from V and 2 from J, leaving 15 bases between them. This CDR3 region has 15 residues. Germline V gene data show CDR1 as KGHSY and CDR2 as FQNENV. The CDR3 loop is CASTGQLPAGNTIYF. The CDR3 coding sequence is TGTGCCAGCACCGGACAGTTACCAGCTGGAAACACCATATATTTT. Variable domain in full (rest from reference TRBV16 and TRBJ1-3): GEEVAQTPKHLVRGEGQKAKLYCAPIKGHSYVFWYQQVLKNEFKFLISFQNENVFDETGMPKERFSAKCLPNSPCSLEIQATKLEDSAVYFCASTGQLPAGNTIYFGEGSWLTVV.

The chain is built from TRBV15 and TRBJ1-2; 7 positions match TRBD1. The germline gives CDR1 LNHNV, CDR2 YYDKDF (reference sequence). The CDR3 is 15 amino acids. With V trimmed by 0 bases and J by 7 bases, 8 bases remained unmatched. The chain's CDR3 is CATSRDQGGIGGYTF. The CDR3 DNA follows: TGTGCCACCAGCAGAGATCAAGGGGGCATAGGTGGCTACACCTTC.

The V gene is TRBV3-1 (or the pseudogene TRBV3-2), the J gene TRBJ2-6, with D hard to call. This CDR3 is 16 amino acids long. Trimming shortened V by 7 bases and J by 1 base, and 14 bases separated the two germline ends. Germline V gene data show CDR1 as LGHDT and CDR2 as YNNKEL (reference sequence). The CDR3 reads CASTERGGSGANVLTF. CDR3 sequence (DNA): TGTGCCAGCACCGAACGAGGCGGATCTGGGGCCAACGTCCTGACTTTC.

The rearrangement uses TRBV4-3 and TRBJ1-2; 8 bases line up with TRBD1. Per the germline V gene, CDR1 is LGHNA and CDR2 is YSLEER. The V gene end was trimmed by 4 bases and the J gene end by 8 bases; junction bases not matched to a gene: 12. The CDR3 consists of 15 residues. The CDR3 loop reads CASSPGGRGLRGYTF. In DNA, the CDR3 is TGCGCCAGCAGCCCTGGCGGCAGGGGGCTTCGGGGCTACACCTTC.